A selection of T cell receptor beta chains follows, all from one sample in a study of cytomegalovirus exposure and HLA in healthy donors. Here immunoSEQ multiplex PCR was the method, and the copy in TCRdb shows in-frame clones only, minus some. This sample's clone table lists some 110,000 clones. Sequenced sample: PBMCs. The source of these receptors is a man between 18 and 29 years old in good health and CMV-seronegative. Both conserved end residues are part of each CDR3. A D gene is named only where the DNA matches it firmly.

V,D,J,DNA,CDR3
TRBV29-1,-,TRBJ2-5,TGCAGCGTTGAAGGTGGGCGGGAAGTTCGAGAGACCCAGTACTTC,CSVEGGREVRETQYF
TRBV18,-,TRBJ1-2,TGTGCCAGCTCACTAAGCGGGGCCTCTAACTATGGCTACACCTTC,CASSLSGASNYGYTF
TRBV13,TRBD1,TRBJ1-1,TGTGCCAGCAGCAACTCACAGGGGGCGGTAACTGAAGCTTTCTTT,CASSNSQGAVTEAFF
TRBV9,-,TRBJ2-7,TGTGCCAGCAGCGTAGCTACAGACCCCTACGAGCAGTACTTC,CASSVATDPYEQYF
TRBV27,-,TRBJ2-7,TGTGCCAGCAGTCTCCCTTGGGACTGTCCCTACGAGCAGTACTTC,CASSLPWDCPYEQYF
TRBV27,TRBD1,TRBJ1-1,TGTGCCAGCAGTACAGGGGCGACTGAAGCTTTCTTT,CASSTGATEAFF
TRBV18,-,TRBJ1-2,TGTGCCAGCTCACCTGACAGGCGGGTTGATGGCTACACCTTC,CASSPDRRVDGYTF
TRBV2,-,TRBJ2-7,TGTGCCAGCACGGGAGTGAACGAGCAGTACTTC,CASTGVNEQYF
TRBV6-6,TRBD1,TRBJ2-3,TGTGCCAGCAGTCCTATAGGACAGGGCTGGGCAGATACGCAGTATTTT,CASSPIGQGWADTQYF
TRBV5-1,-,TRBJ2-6,TGCGCCAGCAGCTTAGCTTTAATCGGGGGGCCTGGGGCCAACGTCCTGACTTTC,CASSLALIGGPGANVLTF
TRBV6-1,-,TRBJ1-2,TGTGCCAGCAGTGACGTCGGCTATGGCTACACCTTC,CASSDVGYGYTF
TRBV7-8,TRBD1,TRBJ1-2,TGTGCCAGCAGCTTAGAGGGGGCGTTAGAAGGCTACACCTTC,CASSLEGALEGYTF
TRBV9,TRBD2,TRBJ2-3,TGTGCCAGCAGCACCGGCGGGGGGATGGATACGCAGTATTTT,CASSTGGGMDTQYF
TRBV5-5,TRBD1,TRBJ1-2,TGTGCCAGCAGCCCGGACAGGGGTGGGCTATATGGCTACACCTTC,CASSPDRGGLYGYTF
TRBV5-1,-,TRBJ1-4,TGCGCCAGCAGCTTGGTCGGGACAAGGAGTGAAAAACTGTTTTTT,CASSLVGTRSEKLFF
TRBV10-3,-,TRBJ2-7,TGTGCCATCAGTGCTCACAGGGACCCACCGCACTTC,CAISAHRDPPHF
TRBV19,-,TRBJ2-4,TGTGCCAGTAGTACGAGATATTCGGGGTACAAAAACATTCAGTACTTC,CASSTRYSGYKNIQYF
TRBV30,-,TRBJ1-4,TGTGCCTGGAGCTATGAACAGTTACCGTATGAAAAACTGTTTTTT,CAWSYEQLPYEKLFF
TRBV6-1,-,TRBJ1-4,TGTGCCAGCTCCCGTACTAATGAAAAACTGTTTTTT,CASSRTNEKLFF
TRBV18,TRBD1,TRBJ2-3,TGTGCCAGCTCAAAGGGGGCTAGCACAGATACGCAGTATTTT,CASSKGASTDTQYF
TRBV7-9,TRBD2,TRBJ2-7,TGTGCCAGCAGTAGTGGGCGGGAGAGCTCCTACGAGCAGTACTTC,CASSSGRESSYEQYF
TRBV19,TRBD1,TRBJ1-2,TGTGCCACCGGACAGGGGGAATCCTATGGCTACACCTTC,CATGQGESYGYTF
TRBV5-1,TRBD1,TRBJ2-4,TGCGCCAGCAGCTTGGACGTCAGGACCACTTCACAGGGGAACATTCAGTACTTC,CASSLDVRTTSQGNIQYF
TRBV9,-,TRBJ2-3,TGTGCCAGCAGCATCCCGGGACTCGGCACAGATACGCAGTATTTT,CASSIPGLGTDTQYF
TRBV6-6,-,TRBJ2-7,TGTGCCAGCAGTTGGACAGAAATAGCCTACGAGCAGTACTTC,CASSWTEIAYEQYF
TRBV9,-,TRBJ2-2,TGTGCCAGCAGCGTACGTCGGGATGAGCGGAACGGGGAGCTGTTTTTT,CASSVRRDERNGELFF
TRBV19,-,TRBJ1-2,TGTGCCAGTAGTATATCCCTGGGCTACACCTTC,CASSISLGYTF
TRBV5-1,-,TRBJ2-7,TGCGCCAGCAGCTCCCAGGGAAAACACGAGCAGTACTTC,CASSSQGKHEQYF
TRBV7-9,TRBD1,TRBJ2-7,TGTGCCAGCAGCTTAGGGACAGGGGAATACGAGCAGTACTTC,CASSLGTGEYEQYF
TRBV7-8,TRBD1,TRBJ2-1,TGTGCCAGCAGCTTAGCGGGACAGGGCTACAATGAGCAGTTCTTC,CASSLAGQGYNEQFF
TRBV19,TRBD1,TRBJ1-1,TGTGCCAGTAGCCCACTCGACAGGGGCGGTACTGAAGCTTTCTTT,CASSPLDRGGTEAFF
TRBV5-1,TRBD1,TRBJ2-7,TGCGCCAGCAGCATGGGACAGGGGGCTGGCGAGCAGTACTTC,CASSMGQGAGEQYF
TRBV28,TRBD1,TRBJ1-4,TGTGCCAGCCGAACCCAGGGGGCCGGAGAAAAACTGTTTTTT,CASRTQGAGEKLFF
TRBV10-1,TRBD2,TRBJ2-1,TGCGCCAGCAGTGCGGGGACTAGCGGGAAAATCTCCTACAATGAGCAGTTCTTC,CASSAGTSGKISYNEQFF
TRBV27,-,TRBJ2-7,TGTGCCAGCAGTTTAGAGGGCTCGGGCGCCTACGAGCAGTACTTC,CASSLEGSGAYEQYF
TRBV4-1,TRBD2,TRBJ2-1,TGCGCCAGCAGCCAAGATATTCGGGGGGATGAGCAGTTCTTC,CASSQDIRGDEQFF
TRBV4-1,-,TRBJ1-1,TGCGCCAGCAGCCAAGCTTCTATGAACACTGAAGCTTTCTTT,CASSQASMNTEAFF
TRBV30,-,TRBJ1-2,TGTGCCTGGAGTGTGGCAGGGCTCCGCTATGGCTACACCTTC,CAWSVAGLRYGYTF
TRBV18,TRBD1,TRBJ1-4,TGTGCCAGCTCACTCACGCGACAGGGTTATGAAAAACTGTTTTTT,CASSLTRQGYEKLFF
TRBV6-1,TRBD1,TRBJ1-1,TGTGCCAGCAGTCTGACAGGGCGCACTGAAGCTTTCTTT,CASSLTGRTEAFF
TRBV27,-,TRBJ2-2,TGTGCCAGCAGGCTAATAAACACCGGGGAGCTGTTTTTT,CASRLINTGELFF
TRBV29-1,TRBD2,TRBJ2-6,TGCAGCGTTGCGGTCGGGAGGGGTGGGGCCAACGTCCTGACTTTC,CSVAVGRGGANVLTF
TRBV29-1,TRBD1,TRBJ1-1,TGCAGCGTTGCACCTGGACAGGGGATGAACACTGAAGCTTTCTTT,CSVAPGQGMNTEAFF
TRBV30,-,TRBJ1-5,TGTGCCTGGAGTACCCTGGGACCAGGGGAACGGCCCCAGCATTTT,CAWSTLGPGERPQHF
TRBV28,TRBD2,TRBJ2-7,TGTGCCAGCAGACTCTCTAGGGGGACTAGGGCCCACGAGCAGTACTTC,CASRLSRGTRAHEQYF
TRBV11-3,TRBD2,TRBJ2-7,TGTGCCAGCAGTTCTCAACTAGCGGGAATCTACGAGCAGTACTTC,CASSSQLAGIYEQYF
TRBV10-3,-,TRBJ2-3,TGTGCCATCAGTGAGTCTAGGACTCTCACAGATACGCAGTATTTT,CAISESRTLTDTQYF
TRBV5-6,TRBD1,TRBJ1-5,TGTGCCAGCAGCTCGGCGGGACAGACAGGGCCCCAGCATTTT,CASSSAGQTGPQHF
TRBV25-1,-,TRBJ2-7,TGTGCCAGCAGTGAATCCGGCTTAGCTTTTTCGGGGGAGCAGTACTTC,CASSESGLAFSGEQYF